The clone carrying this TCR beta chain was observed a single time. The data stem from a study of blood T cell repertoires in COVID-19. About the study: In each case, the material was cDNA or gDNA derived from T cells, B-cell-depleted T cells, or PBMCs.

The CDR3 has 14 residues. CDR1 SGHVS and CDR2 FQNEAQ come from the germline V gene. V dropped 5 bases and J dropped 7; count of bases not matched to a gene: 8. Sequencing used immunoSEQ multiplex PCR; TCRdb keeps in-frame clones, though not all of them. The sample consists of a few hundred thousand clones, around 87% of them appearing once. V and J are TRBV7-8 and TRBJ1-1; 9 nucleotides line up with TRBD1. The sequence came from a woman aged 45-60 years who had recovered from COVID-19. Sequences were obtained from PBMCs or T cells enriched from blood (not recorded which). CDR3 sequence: CASSRDTGGDEAFF. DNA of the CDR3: TGTGCCAGCAGCCGAGATACAGGGGGCGATGAAGCTTTCTTT.